The following is a TCR beta chain sequence with its context. Its antigen remains unknown. UMI-labeled 5' RACE yielded the TRB cDNA libraries. TCRdb re-called the 5' RACE reads and catalogs CDR3 proteins one per entry, DNA excluded. The sample spans 75,000 or so distinct CDR3 sequences; the ten largest clones claim around 1.6%. Each CD8+ T cell subset was flow-sorted in triplicate. Every sort contained about 310,000 cells. The data originate from a study of CXCR3-negative and CXCR3-positive naive CD8 T cells. This CDR3 region has 15 residues. CDR1 and CDR2 (germline): SEHNR, FQNEAQ (reference sequence). General observations from the study: Researchers reported similar TRBV-TRBJ usage in naive CXCR3-negative and CXCR3-positive cells, though memory differed. TRB CDR3s of CXCR3-positive naive cells were more hydrophobic than those of CXCR3-negative naive cells.

The receptor was derived from a human donor in good health. Some clones in this sample may be carry-over from other donors' samples. Specimen: naive CXCR3- CD8+ T cells from blood. Subset indicated: CD45RO-CCR7+CD27+CD95- naive CD8+ T cells lacking CXCR3 (TNR3-). The chain recombines TRBV7-9 with TRBJ2-1; the TCRdb D gene call, TRBD1, has no DNA to confirm it. This CDR3 is CASTNPGQPYNEQFF.